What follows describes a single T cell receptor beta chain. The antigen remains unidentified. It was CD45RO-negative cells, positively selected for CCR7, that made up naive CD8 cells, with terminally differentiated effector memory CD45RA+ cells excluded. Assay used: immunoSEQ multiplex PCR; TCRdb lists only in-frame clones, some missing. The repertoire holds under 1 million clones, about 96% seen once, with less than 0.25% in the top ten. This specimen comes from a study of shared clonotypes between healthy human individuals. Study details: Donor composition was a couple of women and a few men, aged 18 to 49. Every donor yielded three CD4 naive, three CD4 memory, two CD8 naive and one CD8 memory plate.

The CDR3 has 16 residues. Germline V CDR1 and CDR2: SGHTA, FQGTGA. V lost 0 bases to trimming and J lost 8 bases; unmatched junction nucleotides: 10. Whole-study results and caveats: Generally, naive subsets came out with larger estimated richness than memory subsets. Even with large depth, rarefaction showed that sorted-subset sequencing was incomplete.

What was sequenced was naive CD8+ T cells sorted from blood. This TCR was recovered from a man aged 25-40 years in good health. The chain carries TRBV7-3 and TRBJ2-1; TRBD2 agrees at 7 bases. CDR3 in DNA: TGTGCCAGCAGCTTAACGGGAGGTGGGAGGGCCTATGAGCAGTTCTTC. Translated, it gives CASSLTGGGRAYEQFF.